Below are 30 T cell receptor beta chains sequenced from a single sample in a study of technical replicates of blood from a few donors. Only in-frame clones appear in the TCRdb table, and some are missing; sequencing was by immunoSEQ multiplex PCR. Of tens of thousands of clones in the sample, about 93% were seen once. The sequencing sample was made of T cells isolated from PBMCs. These receptors were obtained from a human donor in good health.

This CDR3 reads CASSSRQEIVRVYGYTF. In DNA form, the CDR3 reads TGTGCCAGCAGCAGCAGACAGGAGATCGTGAGGGTATATGGCTACACCTTC. V gene TRBV5-6 combines with J gene TRBJ1-2; the D gene is possibly TRBD1 (6 bases). This CDR3 region has 17 residues. V lost 4 bases, J lost 5 bases, and 24 bases lay in between. CDR1 is SGHDT, CDR2 YYEEEE, per germline.

The chain employs TRBV10-2 and TRBJ1-5; TRBD1 might be the D (6 bases). The CDR3 has 13 residues. The V gene's germline CDR1 is WSHSY and CDR2 SAAADI. V shed 1 base and J shed 6 bases, with 7 bases lying between them. The CDR3 DNA reads as TGCGCCAGCAGTGAGTTACAGGGTCAGCCCCAGCATTTT. It specifies CASSELQGQPQHF.

The gene calls are TRBV9 and TRBJ2-7; tentatively, D is TRBD2 (5 bases). The CDR3 is made up of 15 amino acids. CDR1 and CDR2 (germline): SGDLS, YYNGEE. V was pared by 0 bases and J by 0 bases, with 10 bases between. The chain's CDR3 is CASSVATGSSYEQYF. The CDR3 DNA sequence: TGTGCCAGCAGCGTAGCGACGGGGTCCTCCTACGAGCAGTACTTC.

The chain employs TRBV11-3 and TRBJ2-1; 7 bases agree with TRBD2. From germline, CDR1 is SGHNT and CDR2 YENEEA. Germline trimming cut 4 bases from V and 4 bases from J; bases unmatched to any gene: 7. This CDR3 is 15 amino acids long. DNA for the CDR3: TGTGCCAGCAGCTCGGGACTATCGAGTTACAATGAGCAGTTCTTC. It yields the protein CASSSGLSSYNEQFF.

There are a few counts of this clone. Other DNA variants within this sample encode the same CDR3. This chain joins TRBV19 and TRBJ1-1; tentative D call: TRBD1 (6 bases). The germline gives CDR1 LNHDA, CDR2 SQIVND (reference sequence). V was pared by 5 bases and J by 0 bases, with 10 bases between. The CDR3 sequence is 14 residues long. This chain's CDR3 is CASSPGQLNTEAFF. In nucleotides, the CDR3 is TGTGCCAGTAGTCCAGGACAGTTGAACACTGAAGCTTTCTTT.

This clone was counted a single time. This chain links TRBV5-1 with TRBJ2-2, with TRBD2 identical over 9 bases. The CDR3 length is 17 residues. The germline V gene has CDR1 SGHRS and CDR2 YFSETQ. V trimming: 0 bases; J trimming: 3 bases; junction bases outside the gene matches: 6. CDR3 sequence: CASSLGSGSIYTGELFF. In nucleotides, the CDR3 is TGCGCCAGCAGCTTGGGTAGCGGGAGTATTTACACCGGGGAGCTGTTTTTT.

The chain combines TRBV4-1 with TRBJ2-7; D is unclear. The V gene lost 4 bases and the J gene lost 2 bases, with 9 bases spanning the gap. From germline, CDR1 is MGHRA and CDR2 YSYEKL. The CDR3 runs to 13 residues. The chain's CDR3 is CASSPIDTYEQYF. The CDR3 coding sequence is TGCGCCAGCAGCCCCATCGACACCTACGAGCAGTACTTC.

The chain combines TRBV6-5 with TRBJ2-7; D may be TRBD1 (6 bases). Between the trimmed V and J ends, which lost 5 bases and 2 bases, there was a span of 13 bases. The CDR3 has 14 amino acids. Germline CDR1 is MNHEY and CDR2 is SVGAGI. The CDR3 DNA follows: TGTGCCAGCAGTCGCTGGGACAAACCCTACGAGCAGTACTTC. Its protein is CASSRWDKPYEQYF.

Worth noting for this clone: The sample has other DNA sequences that encode this CDR3 too. The chain carries TRBV29-1 and TRBJ1-2; possibly TRBD1 for D (6 bases). Germline V gives CDR1 SQVTM, CDR2 ANQGSEA. The ends were cut back, 0 bases at V and 8 bases at J, with 16 bases in the middle. The length of the CDR3 is 14 residues. In DNA, the CDR3 is TGCAGCGTTGAAGATGACGGCAGGGGAGAGGGCTACACCTTC. The encoded protein is CSVEDDGRGEGYTF.

The rearrangement joins TRBV5-1 to TRBJ1-5; D may be TRBD1 (6 bases). V was clipped by 4 bases and J by 0 bases, with 11 bases between them. The CDR3 consists of 15 residues. Germline CDR1 and CDR2: SGHRS and YFSETQ. The CDR3, as DNA: TGCGCCAGCAGCCCAGGACAGTATAGCAATCAGCCCCAGCATTTT. Amino acids: CASSPGQYSNQPQHF.

The chain couples TRBV25-1 to TRBJ1-4; 8 bases are shared with TRBD1. CDR3 size: 12 residues. After removal of 4 bases from V and 10 bases from J, the junction contained 2 bases not matched to a gene. Looked up from germline, CDR1 is MGHDK and CDR2 is SYGVNS. This CDR3 reads CASSATGGKLFF. CDR3 DNA: TGTGCCAGCAGTGCCACAGGGGGAAAACTGTTTTTT.

The chain couples TRBV6-6 to TRBJ2-7; TRBD2 might be the D (6 bases). The CDR3 loop spans 14 amino acids. Trimming removed 0 bases at V and 7 bases at J, with 13 bases between. Germline V gene sequence: CDR1 MNHNY, CDR2 SVGAGI (reference sequence). CDR3 sequence reads: CASSYSTGVEEQYF. Here the CDR3 DNA reads TGTGCCAGCAGTTACTCCACGGGAGTGGAAGAGCAGTACTTC.

J is TRBJ2-5 and V is TRBV4-1; TRBD2 aligns across 7 bases. Germline V gives CDR1 MGHRA, CDR2 YSYEKL. The length of the CDR3 is 15 residues. V trimming: 2 bases; J trimming: 5 bases; junction bases outside the gene matches: 8. CDR3 loop: CASSQSETSFETQYF. DNA for the CDR3: TGCGCCAGCAGCCAAAGTGAGACTAGCTTTGAGACCCAGTACTTC.

This chain connects TRBV5-6 to TRBJ2-7, with a weak D call TRBD1 (5 bases). The CDR3 length is 13 residues. V dropped 0 bases and J dropped 5 bases, with 9 bases sitting between them. Germline V gene data show CDR1 as SGHDT and CDR2 as YYEEEE. The CDR3 is CASSLVRGDEQYF. CDR3 bases: TGTGCCAGCAGCTTGGTAAGGGGCGACGAGCAGTACTTC.

The genes are TRBV7-2 and TRBJ2-5; D is possibly TRBD1 (6 bases). CDR3 length: 18 amino acids. The ends were cut back, 4 bases at V and 5 bases at J, with 26 bases in the middle. Germline CDR1 reads SGHTA; CDR2 reads FQGNSA. CDR3 DNA: TGTGCCAGCAGCTCTCTTTGGACAGCCCACTTCCCCTCTGAGACCCAGTACTTC. As protein: CASSSLWTAHFPSETQYF.

The rearrangement joins TRBV18 to TRBJ2-7; tentative D call: TRBD2 (6 bases). Per the germline V gene, CDR1 is KGHSH and CDR2 is LQKENI. The CDR3 spans 13 residues. The V and J ends lost 2 bases and 2 bases respectively, with 7 bases between them. Written as DNA, the CDR3 is TGTGCCAGCTCACCAGTAGCGGCCTACGAGCAGTACTTC. Translated: CASSPVAAYEQYF.

This sequence joins TRBV5-4 and TRBJ1-4, with TRBD1 matching 7 bases. Germline values: CDR1 SGHNT, CDR2 YYREEE (reference sequence). The CDR3 sequence is 16 residues long. Trimming removed 3 bases from V and 7 bases from J; junction bases left unmatched: 12. The CDR3 DNA reads as TGTGCCAGCAGCTCGAAGCTTACAGGGGCGGGTGAAAAACTGTTTTTT. As protein: CASSSKLTGAGEKLFF.

This chain uses TRBV2 with TRBJ2-2, with a possible D match to TRBD2 (5 bases). Germline V gene lookup returns CDR1 SNHLY and CDR2 FYNNEI. The CDR3 sequence is 15 residues long. The ends were cut back, 6 bases at V and 4 bases at J, with 15 bases in the middle. The CDR3 region has the DNA TGTGCCAGCAGGGATAACCGGAGGACCACCGGGGAGCTGTTTTTT. Amino acids: CASRDNRRTTGELFF.

This chain joins TRBV19 and TRBJ2-1; D not resolved. CDR3 size: 12 residues. Germline V gene sequence: CDR1 LNHDA, CDR2 SQIVND (reference sequence). V lost 4 bases and J lost 6, with 7 bases in between. The CDR3 here is CASSSASNEQFF. CDR3 nucleotide sequence: TGTGCCAGTAGTAGCGCCTCCAATGAGCAGTTCTTC.

CDR3 in amino acids: CAIRRTSGTTDTQYF. In DNA, the CDR3 is TGTGCCATCAGGAGGACTAGCGGGACCACAGATACGCAGTATTTT. The V call is TRBV10-3, the J call TRBJ2-3; 12 bases agree with TRBD2. This CDR3 has 15 amino acids. Germline V lookup: CDR1 ENHRY, CDR2 SYGVKD. J gave up 2 bases and V 6 bases, and 3 bases lay outside the gene matches.

The rearrangement joins TRBV5-4 to TRBJ2-1; D may be TRBD1 (6 bases). Trimming stripped 2 bases from V and 12 bases from J, with 18 bases between. Germline-derived CDR1 and CDR2 are SGHNT and YYREEE (reference sequence). This CDR3 is built from 14 residues. The CDR3 reads CASSFQQGPPGQFF. The CDR3 nucleotides read TGTGCCAGCAGCTTCCAGCAGGGGCCCCCGGGGCAGTTCTTC.

This clone was recorded only once. J is TRBJ1-2 and V is TRBV7-2; D unresolved. The CDR3 covers 14 residues. V lost 1 base, J lost 1 base, and 7 bases lay in between. Per germline, CDR1 SGHTA and CDR2 FQGNSA. The CDR3 spells CASSLGNFNYGYTF. DNA of the CDR3: TGTGCCAGCAGCTTAGGTAACTTTAACTATGGCTACACCTTC.

The chain joins TRBV29-1 to TRBJ1-1; D is possibly TRBD1 (6 bases). Trimming pared 6 bases from V and 2 bases from J, leaving 16 bases between. Germline V gene data show CDR1 as SQVTM and CDR2 as ANQGSEA. There are 14 residues in the CDR3. DNA for the CDR3: TGCAGCGTAAAGACAGGTACCATAAACACTGAAGCTTTCTTT. This encodes CSVKTGTINTEAFF.

The chain is built from TRBV10-1 and TRBJ2-7; possible D gene TRBD2, 5 bases. Germline assignment: CDR1 WNHNN and CDR2 SYGVQD (reference sequence). The CDR3 length is 14 residues. V dropped 3 bases and J dropped 2 bases, with 11 bases sitting between them. CDR3 sequence reads: CASSDPGVPYEQYF. CDR3 nucleotides: TGCGCCAGCAGTGATCCCGGGGTCCCCTACGAGCAGTACTTC.

This chain joins TRBV27 and TRBJ1-5; perhaps TRBD1 as D (6 bases). CDR3 length equals 14 residues. V lost 6 bases to trimming and J lost 3 bases, with 12 bases between them. Per the germline V gene, CDR1 is MNHEY and CDR2 is SMNVEV (reference sequence). The DNA for the CDR3 is TGTGCCAGCAGCAATTACAGGGACAATCAGCCCCAGCATTTT. Translated: CASSNYRDNQPQHF.

The chain carries TRBV28 and TRBJ1-4; D ambiguous. Trimming shortened V by 8 bases and J by 4 bases, and 8 bases separated the two germline ends. This CDR3 spans 12 amino acids. Germline lookup yields CDR1 MDHEN and CDR2 SYDVKM. CDR3 coding DNA: TGTGCCAGCCGACGGGTTAATGAAAAACTGTTTTTT. Its protein is CASRRVNEKLFF.

On this clone itself: A read error may account for a junction end that differs from germline. This chain links TRBV7-7 with TRBJ2-1, with 7 bases identical to TRBD1. The CDR3 totals 13 residues. Germline V gene data show CDR1 as SSHAT and CDR2 as FNYEAQ (reference sequence). The CDR3 reads CASSVDRYNEQFF. CDR3 sequence (DNA): TGTGCTAGCAGCGTGGACAGGTACAATGAGCAGTTCTTC.

The V call is TRBV27, the J call TRBJ2-7, with 11 nucleotides matching TRBD2. V was pared by 5 bases and J by 3 bases, with 3 bases of the junction left unmatched. The CDR3 covers 14 residues. The V gene's germline CDR1 is MNHEY and CDR2 SMNVEV (reference sequence). The CDR3 loop is CASSPGTSGYEQYF. As DNA, the CDR3 is TGTGCCAGCAGTCCGGGGACTAGCGGCTACGAGCAGTACTTC.

On this clone: The limits of the CDR3 on the DNA are not certain, so only TCRdb's listed CDR3 is given. The chain recombines TRBV27 with TRBJ1-5; whether TRBD1, the table's D call, matches the DNA was not checked. Germline CDR1 reads MNHEY; CDR2 reads SMNVEV (reference sequence). The CDR3 numbers 14 amino acids, ends counted. Here the CDR3 reads CASSFLAGNQPQHF.

The chain is built from TRBV9 and TRBJ2-6; maybe TRBD1 (8 bases). Germline V gene lookup returns CDR1 SGDLS and CDR2 YYNGEE. The V and J ends lost 5 bases and 3 bases respectively, with 18 bases between them. The CDR3 consists of 17 residues. CDR3 bases: TGTGCCAGCAGAGACAGGGGAGGGTCGGGTGGGGCCAACGTCCTGACTTTC. It specifies CASRDRGGSGGANVLTF.